These 7 T cell receptor beta chains originate from one sample sequenced in a study of human T cells and chemical hapten exposure. Time point indicated: patch test 2, 6 weeks after DPC sensitization. The treatment denotes: therapeutic diphenylcyclopropenone sensitization with weekly scalp DPC. TCRdb used MiXCR to reprocess the RACE reads, holding one entry per CDR3 protein. The sample lists 84,000 or so distinct CDR3 sequences, roughly a tenth occurring once. This specimen was whole blood, taken in connection with sensitization to the hapten diphenylcyclopropenone (DPC). These receptors were obtained from a woman aged 30 to 39 with alopecia areata. Some clones in this sample may be carry-over from other donors' samples.

The chain has TRBV2 and TRBJ1-2, with 9 bases fitting TRBD1. The CDR3 consists of 13 residues. With 10 bases clipped from V and 7 bases from J, the junction kept 10 bases outside the gene matches. Germline CDR1 reads SNHLY; CDR2 reads FYNNEI. For the CDR3, the DNA is TGTGCCACCCCGGGACAGGGAAAGGGTGGCTACACCTTC. Its translation is CATPGQGKGGYTF.

This clonotype has more than one count but fewer than ten. The chain joins TRBV6-2 or TRBV6-3 to TRBJ2-1; 8 nucleotides agree with TRBD2. V was pared by 8 bases and J by 2 bases, with 5 bases of the junction left unmatched. Looked up from germline, CDR1 is MNHEY and CDR2 is SVGEGT. The CDR3 has 14 residues. The CDR3 DNA is TGTGCCAGCCATACTAGCGGAACCTACAATGAGCAGTTCTTC. Translating gives CASHTSGTYNEQFF.

This clonotype was seen many times. The chain recombines TRBV7-9 with TRBJ1-6, with a possible D match to TRBD1 (6 bases). The CDR3 length is 16 residues. Trimming took off 0 bases at V and 5 bases at J, with 11 bases between the two ends. Per germline, CDR1 SEHNR and CDR2 FQNEAQ (reference sequence). The CDR3 DNA follows: TGTGCCAGCAGCTTAGCGGGGGGCGCCGATAATTCACCCCTCCACTTT. Encoded protein: CASSLAGGADNSPLHF. The full variable domain, rest sourced from reference TRBV7-9 and TRBJ1-6, is DTGVSQNPRHKITKRGQNVTFRCDPISEHNRLYWYRQTLGQGPEFLTYFQNEAQLEKSRLLSDRFSAERPKGSFSTLEIQRTEQGDSAMYLCASSLAGGADNSPLHFGNGTRLTVT.

This clonotype was counted only a few times. This chain links TRBV2 with TRBJ1-5; tentative D call: TRBD1 (6 bases). Germline V lookup: CDR1 SNHLY, CDR2 FYNNEI. The CDR3 loop spans 13 amino acids. The germline V and J ends were trimmed by 8 bases and 7 bases, with 15 bases remaining between them. CDR3 sequence reads: CASGQGNGQPQHF. The CDR3 DNA is TGTGCCAGCGGTCAGGGGAACGGGCAGCCCCAGCATTTT.

The chain combines TRBV12-3 or TRBV12-4 with TRBJ2-7; 9 bases are shared with TRBD2. The ends lost 7 bases at V and 3 bases at J; junction bases unmatched: 4. The CDR3 runs 13 residues. In DNA form, the CDR3 reads TGTGCCAGCATGACTAGCGGTCTCTACGAGCAGTACTTC. Its protein product is CASMTSGLYEQYF.

This clonotype was found a few times. This chain joins TRBV27 and TRBJ2-7; TRBD1 matches at 9 bases. The CDR3 spans 15 residues. V lost 5 bases to trimming and J lost 2 bases; unmatched junction nucleotides: 7. Germline CDR1 reads MNHEY; CDR2 reads SMNVEV (reference sequence). CDR3 sequence (DNA): TGTGCCAGCAGTATAGTGGGGACAGGGACCTACGAGCAGTACTTC. Its protein product is CASSIVGTGTYEQYF.

The chain is built from TRBV30 and TRBJ2-5; D is ambiguous. V shed 0 bases and J shed 2 bases, with 7 bases lying between them. This CDR3 is 13 amino acids long. Germline V gives CDR1 GTSNPN, CDR2 SVGIG (reference sequence). The CDR3 protein is CAWSVGLQETQYF. CDR3 coding DNA: TGTGCCTGGAGTGTAGGATTACAAGAGACCCAGTACTTC.